This T cell receptor (beta chain) was recorded in a study of T cell responses to AZD1222 COVID-19 vaccine. Study-wide points: At baseline, just a handful of AZD1222 recipients tested seropositive. Among the donors, most were white British and more were female, and clonal diversity was possibly underestimated.

As for this clone: Antigen unknown.

The analysis combined second doses at about 4 or about 12 weeks. After removal of 10 bases from V and 0 bases from J, the junction contained 12 bases not matched to a gene. Germline loops: CDR1 LNHDA, CDR2 SQIVND (reference sequence). The CDR3 has 16 amino acids. Some clones are missing from TCRdb's copy, which holds only in-frame ones; the method was immunoSEQ multiplex PCR. Counted here are 250,000 to 300,000 clones, roughly 93% occurring once; the ten biggest clones make up roughly 0.51%. This chain links TRBV19 with TRBJ1-3; TRBD1 aligns across 7 bases. This clonotype was sampled from an adult who received the AZD1222 COVID-19 vaccine. The sequences come from peripheral blood, collected 28 days after the second AZD1222 dose. Here the CDR3 DNA reads TGTGCCACCGCACAGACAGGGTCGATCTCTGGAAACACCATATATTTT. It is translated as CATAQTGSISGNTIYF.